These 18 T cell receptor beta chains share one sample of origin, sequenced in a study of blood T cell repertoires in COVID-19. The protocol was immunoSEQ multiplex PCR, while the TCRdb copy is restricted to in-frame clones and leaves out a portion. The sample shows some 240,000 clones, about 85% of them seen only once. The sample was PBMCs or T cells enriched from blood (not recorded which). The receptors come from a woman aged 50 to 60 who had been exposed to COVID-19.

The CDR3 loop reads CASDRGRGNIQYF. The CDR3 DNA is TGTGCCAGCGATCGAGGCCGCGGAAACATTCAGTACTTC. V gene TRBV6-5 combines with J gene TRBJ2-4, with D uncertain. The CDR3 contains 13 residues. Germline CDR1 and CDR2: MNHEY and SVGAGI. The V and J ends lost 8 bases and 6 bases respectively, with 14 bases between them.

Of note for this clone: Other DNA variants within this sample encode the same CDR3. V is TRBV5-5 and J is TRBJ2-2; 7 positions agree with TRBD2. Germline CDR1 is SGHKS and CDR2 is YYEKEE (reference sequence). The V segment lost 3 bases and the J segment 0 bases; nucleotides outside the gene matches: 2. This CDR3 has 15 amino acids. The CDR3 protein is CASSWDYSNTGELFF. The DNA for the CDR3 is TGTGCCAGCAGCTGGGACTATTCGAACACCGGGGAGCTGTTTTTT.

The V gene is TRBV9, the J gene TRBJ1-2, with no clear D. The CDR3 has 13 amino acids. Trimming took 4 bases from V and 6 from J, leaving 13 bases between them. Germline V gives CDR1 SGDLS, CDR2 YYNGEE. The DNA for the CDR3 is TGTGCCAGCAGCCCTCAACCACTCAATGGCTACACCTTC. Translated: CASSPQPLNGYTF.

The chain carries TRBV4-3 and TRBJ2-7, with D hard to call. Germline V lookup: CDR1 LGHNA, CDR2 YSLEER. V shed 1 base and J shed 3 bases, with 13 bases lying between them. This CDR3 is 15 amino acids long. The CDR3 is CASSQGGDGYYEQYF. CDR3 sequence (DNA): TGCGCCAGCAGCCAAGGAGGAGATGGATACTACGAGCAGTACTTC.

This clone was detected only once. This chain connects TRBV24-1 to TRBJ1-2; tentatively, D is TRBD1 (6 bases). The length of the CDR3 is 15 residues. Looked up from germline, CDR1 is KGHDR and CDR2 is SFDVKD. The V end was cut by 3 bases, the J end by 0 bases, with 10 bases between. In nucleotides, the CDR3 is TGTGCCACCAGTGATCCCGGGACATCTAACTATGGCTACACCTTC. Protein product: CATSDPGTSNYGYTF.

The chain joins TRBV4-1 to TRBJ1-5; TRBD1 agrees at 9 bases. The length of the CDR3 is 15 residues. After removal of 3 bases from V and 7 bases from J, the junction contained 7 bases not matched to a gene. In germline, CDR1 is MGHRA, CDR2 YSYEKL. CDR3 residues: CASSQGQGSRQPQHF. Written as DNA, the CDR3 is TGCGCCAGCAGCCAGGGACAGGGATCAAGACAGCCCCAGCATTTT.

In this sample, this clone turned up a few times. V gene TRBV6-2 or TRBV6-3 combines with J gene TRBJ1-5; 11 bases align to TRBD1. V lost 6 bases to trimming and J lost 10 bases; unmatched junction nucleotides: 5. This CDR3 region has 13 residues. CDR1 MNHEY and CDR2 SVGEGT come from the germline V gene. The CDR3 DNA reads TGTGCCAGCAGCAGGGACAGGGGGGATCCCCAGCATTTT. It codes for CASSRDRGDPQHF.

The gene calls are TRBV7-2 and TRBJ1-5, with D perhaps matching TRBD1 (6 bases). CDR1 and CDR2 (germline): SGHTA, FQGNSA. The V and J ends lost 1 base and 3 bases respectively, with 13 bases between them. CDR3 length: 16 amino acids. The CDR3 nucleotides read TGTGCCAGCAGCTTAGATCGGGACAACCTCAATCAGCCCCAGCATTTT. This gives the protein CASSLDRDNLNQPQHF.

This chain links TRBV2 with TRBJ1-1, with D tentatively TRBD1 (5 bases). CDR3 size: 14 residues. The germline V gene encodes CDR1 SNHLY and CDR2 FYNNEI. The ends were cut back, 1 base at V and 4 bases at J, with 10 bases in the middle. DNA of the CDR3: TGTGCCAGCAGTGAAGGGGGCCGAGGCACTGAAGCTTTCTTT. Its translation is CASSEGGRGTEAFF.

The V gene is TRBV11-1, the J gene TRBJ1-1; D remains unclear. V lost 5 bases to trimming and J lost 0 bases, with 13 bases between them. The CDR3 consists of 15 residues. Germline lookup yields CDR1 SGHAT and CDR2 FQDESV (reference sequence). DNA of the CDR3: TGTGCCAGCAGCCCGAGGGTCCCAATGAACACTGAAGCTTTCTTT. Protein product: CASSPRVPMNTEAFF.

V is TRBV6-4 and J is TRBJ2-1; TRBD1 agrees at 10 bases. CDR3 length: 13 residues. The germline gives CDR1 MRHNA, CDR2 SNTAGT. The ends lost 8 bases at V and 7 bases at J; junction bases unmatched: 5. The CDR3 sequence is CASGQGEPNEQFF. In nucleotides, the CDR3 is TGTGCCAGCGGACAGGGGGAACCAAATGAGCAGTTCTTC.

In this sample, this clone turned up a few times. The chain links TRBV23-1 to TRBJ1-2; 10 nucleotides agree with TRBD1. TRBV23-1 is classed as an ORF, of uncertain function. The CDR3 spans 11 residues. The ends lost 10 bases at V and 7 bases at J; junction bases unmatched: 3. The CDR3 region has the DNA TGCGCCACCGGGACAGGGGCTGGCTACACCTTC. Encoded protein: CATGTGAGYTF.

The V gene is TRBV28, the J gene TRBJ1-1; TRBD1 might be the D (5 bases). V was trimmed by 6 bases and J by 1 base, leaving 21 bases between them. This CDR3 spans 17 amino acids. The V gene's germline CDR1 is MDHEN and CDR2 SYDVKM. The CDR3 nucleotides are TGTGCCAGCAGCTCCCCTGGCGACGGGACTGGGAACACTGAAGCTTTCTTT. Protein: CASSSPGDGTGNTEAFF. Full variable domain (missing parts from reference TRBV28 and TRBJ1-1): DVKVTQSSRYLVKRTGEKVFLECVQDMDHENMFWYRQDPGLGLRLIYFSYDVKMKEKGDIPEGYSVSREKKERFSLILESASTNQTSMYLCASSSPGDGTGNTEAFFGQGTRLTVV.

The CDR3, as DNA: TGTGCCAGCAGCTACGGGACAGGGGAGACCCAGTACTTC. Protein product: CASSYGTGETQYF. The chain has TRBV7-2 and TRBJ2-5; 9 bases match TRBD1. The CDR3 extends over 13 amino acids. Germline CDR1 reads SGHTA; CDR2 reads FQGNSA. With V trimmed by 4 bases and J by 5 bases, 2 bases remained unmatched.

The rearrangement links TRBV24-1 to TRBJ1-5, with 7 positions matching TRBD1. CDR3 length: 13 amino acids. The J segment lost 5 bases and the V segment lost 9 bases, leaving 6 bases of the junction unmatched. Germline V lookup: CDR1 KGHDR, CDR2 SFDVKD. The CDR3 reads CATATGNDQPQHF. CDR3 in DNA: TGTGCCACCGCGACAGGGAACGATCAGCCCCAGCATTTT.

This chain connects TRBV5-1 to TRBJ2-7, with 9 bases fitting TRBD1. Losses at the gene ends were 0 bases for V and 3 bases for J; bases not matched to a gene: 4. CDR3 length equals 15 residues. CDR1 and CDR2 from the germline V gene are SGHRS and YFSETQ. DNA for the CDR3: TGCGCCAGCAGCTTGGCGGGGACAGGGAGCTACGAGCAGTACTTC. Encoded protein: CASSLAGTGSYEQYF.

The chain uses TRBV13 and TRBJ2-2; 8 bases align to TRBD1. CDR3 length equals 16 residues. The V and J ends lost 3 bases and 3 bases, in that order; junction bases with no gene match: 6. Germline lookup yields CDR1 PRHDT and CDR2 FYEKMQ (reference sequence). The CDR3 nucleotides are TGTGCCAGCAGCTTCAGCCAGGGGGCCTACACCGGGGAGCTGTTTTTT. Translating gives CASSFSQGAYTGELFF.

A few counts support this clone. The rearrangement uses TRBV5-1 and TRBJ1-2; unclear D gene. The CDR3 is 14 amino acids. Between the trimmed V and J ends, which lost 4 bases and 8 bases, there was a span of 18 bases. Germline V gene lookup returns CDR1 SGHRS and CDR2 YFSETQ. The CDR3 DNA is TGCGCCAGCAGCCCCTCAGGCGGGGTACGGGGCTACACCTTC. Amino acid sequence: CASSPSGGVRGYTF.